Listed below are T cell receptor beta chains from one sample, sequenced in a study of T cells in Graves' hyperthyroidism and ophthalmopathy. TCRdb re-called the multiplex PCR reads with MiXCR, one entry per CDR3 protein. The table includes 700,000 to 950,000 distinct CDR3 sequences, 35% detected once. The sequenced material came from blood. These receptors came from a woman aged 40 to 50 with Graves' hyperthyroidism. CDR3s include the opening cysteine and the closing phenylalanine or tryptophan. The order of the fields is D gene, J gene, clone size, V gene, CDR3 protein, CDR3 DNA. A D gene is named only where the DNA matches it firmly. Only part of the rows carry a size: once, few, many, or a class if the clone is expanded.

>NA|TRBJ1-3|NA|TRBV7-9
CASSSPSRGLMVNTIYF
TGTGCCAGCAGCTCCCCCTCCCGGGGGCTCATGGTCAACACCATATATTTT
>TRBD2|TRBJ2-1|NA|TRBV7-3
CASRRRTSGGNEQFF
TGTGCCAGCAGGCGAAGGACTAGCGGGGGCAATGAGCAGTTCTTC
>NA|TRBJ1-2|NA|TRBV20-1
CSAWGHEANYGYTF
TGCAGCGCATGGGGCCACGAAGCTAACTATGGCTACACCTTC
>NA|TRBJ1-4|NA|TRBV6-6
CASGPDLRTNEKLFF
TGTGCCAGCGGCCCAGACCTGCGAACTAATGAAAAACTGTTTTTT
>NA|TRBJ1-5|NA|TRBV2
CASSPSGGGRGQPQHF
TGTGCCAGCAGTCCGTCCGGGGGGGGGAGAGGTCAGCCCCAGCATTTT
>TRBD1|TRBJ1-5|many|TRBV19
CASSLWTGRQPQHF
TGTGCCAGTAGTCTATGGACAGGGAGGCAGCCCCAGCATTTT
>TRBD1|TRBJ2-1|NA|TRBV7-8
CASSLGQGMNEQFF
TGTGCCAGCAGCCTGGGACAGGGTATGAATGAGCAGTTCTTC
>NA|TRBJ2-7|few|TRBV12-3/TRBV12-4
CASSQGGNTYEQYF
TGTGCCAGCAGCCAAGGGGGGAACACCTACGAGCAGTACTTC
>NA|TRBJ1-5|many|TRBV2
CASRTAGIYQPQHF
TGTGCCAGCAGAACCGCAGGAATATATCAGCCCCAGCATTTT
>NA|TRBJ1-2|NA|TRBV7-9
CASSLSLLGGPTYGYTF
TGTGCCAGCAGCTTATCCCTGCTGGGGGGTCCGACATATGGCTACACCTTC
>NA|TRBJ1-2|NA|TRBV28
CASSLWDQPWGYTF
TGTGCCAGCAGTTTATGGGACCAACCCTGGGGCTACACCTTC
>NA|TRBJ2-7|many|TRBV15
CATSGHASPPGYEQYF
TGTGCCACCAGCGGACATGCTAGTCCCCCCGGGTACGAGCAGTACTTC
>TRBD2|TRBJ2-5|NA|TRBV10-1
CASSGPSVGAGQETQYF
TGCGCCAGCAGTGGACCCTCGGTGGGAGCGGGGCAAGAGACCCAGTACTTC
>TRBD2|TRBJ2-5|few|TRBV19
CASSSDLVTSGRGETQYF
TGTGCCAGTAGCAGCGACCTTGTGACTAGCGGCCGTGGGGAGACCCAGTACTTC
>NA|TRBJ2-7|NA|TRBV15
CATSRPASYKQYF
TGTGCCACCAGCAGGCCTGCATCCTACAAGCAGTACTTC
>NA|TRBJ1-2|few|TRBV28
CASTPAREVYGYTF
TGTGCCAGCACCCCGGCCAGGGAGGTCTATGGCTACACCTTC
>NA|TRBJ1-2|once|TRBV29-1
CSVGAGALGYTF
TGCAGCGTGGGGGCAGGGGCTCTGGGCTACACCTTC
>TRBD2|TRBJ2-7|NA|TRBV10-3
CAISMGTGTSGYEQYF
TGTGCCATCAGTATGGGGACAGGGACTAGCGGTTACGAGCAGTACTTC
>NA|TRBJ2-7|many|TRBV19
CASSISRSYEQYF
TGTGCCAGTAGTATTTCGCGGTCCTACGAGCAGTACTTC
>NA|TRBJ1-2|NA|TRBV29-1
CSVAIRAINTGGRDGYTF
TGCAGCGTTGCGATCCGGGCCATCAACACCGGGGGTAGGGATGGCTACACCTTC
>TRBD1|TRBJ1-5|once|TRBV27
CASSTTGTGRQPQHF
TGTGCCAGCAGTACTACCGGGACAGGTAGGCAGCCCCAGCATTTT